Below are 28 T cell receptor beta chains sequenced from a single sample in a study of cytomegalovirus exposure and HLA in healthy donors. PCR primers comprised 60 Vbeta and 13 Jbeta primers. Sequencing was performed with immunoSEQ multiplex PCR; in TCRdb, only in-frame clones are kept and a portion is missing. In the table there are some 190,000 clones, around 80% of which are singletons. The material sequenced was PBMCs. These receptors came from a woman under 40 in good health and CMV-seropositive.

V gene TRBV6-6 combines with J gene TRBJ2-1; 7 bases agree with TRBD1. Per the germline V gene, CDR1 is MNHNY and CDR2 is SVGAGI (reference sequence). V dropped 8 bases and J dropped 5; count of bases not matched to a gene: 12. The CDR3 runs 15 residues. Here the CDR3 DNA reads TGTGCCAGCCAGGGGCACAGGGGAATGGACAATGAGCAGTTCTTC. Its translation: CASQGHRGMDNEQFF.

In DNA form, the CDR3 reads TGTGCCAGCACCCACCCCGGGACAGGGGGCGTAGAGACCCAGTACTTC. Its translation: CASTHPGTGGVETQYF. The rearrangement uses TRBV28 and TRBJ2-5, with 12 bases fitting TRBD1. Germline CDR1 and CDR2: MDHEN and SYDVKM. V trimming: 7 bases; J trimming: 4 bases; junction bases outside the gene matches: 10. There are 16 residues in the CDR3.

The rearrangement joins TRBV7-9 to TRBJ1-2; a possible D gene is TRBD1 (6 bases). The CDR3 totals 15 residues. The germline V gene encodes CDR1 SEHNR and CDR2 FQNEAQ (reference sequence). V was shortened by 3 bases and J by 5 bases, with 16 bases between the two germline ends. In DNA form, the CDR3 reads TGTGCCAGCAGCTTTCCAACAGGGTTGGGGTATGGCTACACCTTC. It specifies CASSFPTGLGYGYTF.

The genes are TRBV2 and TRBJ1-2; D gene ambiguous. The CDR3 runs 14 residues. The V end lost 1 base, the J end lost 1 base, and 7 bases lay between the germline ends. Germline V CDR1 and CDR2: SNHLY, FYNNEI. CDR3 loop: CASSEVSSNYGYTF. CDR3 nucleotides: TGTGCCAGCAGTGAAGTGTCCAGTAACTATGGCTACACCTTC.

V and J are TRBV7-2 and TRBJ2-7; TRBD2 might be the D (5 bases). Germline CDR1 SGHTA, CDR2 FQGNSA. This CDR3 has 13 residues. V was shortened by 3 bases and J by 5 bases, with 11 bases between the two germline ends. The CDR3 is CASSLRPLDEQYF. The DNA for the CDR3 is TGTGCCAGCAGCTTGCGGCCACTAGACGAGCAGTACTTC.

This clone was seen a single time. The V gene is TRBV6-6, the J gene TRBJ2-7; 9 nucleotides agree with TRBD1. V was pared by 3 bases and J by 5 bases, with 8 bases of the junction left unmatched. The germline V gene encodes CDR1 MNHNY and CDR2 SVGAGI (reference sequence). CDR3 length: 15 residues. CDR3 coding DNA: TGTGCCAGCAGTTATCCGGGACAGGGTCTCCACGAGCAGTACTTC. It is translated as CASSYPGQGLHEQYF.

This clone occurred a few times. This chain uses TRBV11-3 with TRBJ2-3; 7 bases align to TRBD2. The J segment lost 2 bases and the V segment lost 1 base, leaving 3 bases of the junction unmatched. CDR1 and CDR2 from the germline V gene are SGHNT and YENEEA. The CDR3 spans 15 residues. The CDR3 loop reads CASSLAGTITDTQYF. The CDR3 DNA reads TGTGCCAGCAGCTTAGCCGGGACTATCACAGATACGCAGTATTTT.

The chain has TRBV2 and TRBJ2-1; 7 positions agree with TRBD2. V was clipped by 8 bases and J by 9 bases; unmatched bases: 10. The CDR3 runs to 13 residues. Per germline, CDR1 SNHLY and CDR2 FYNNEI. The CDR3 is CASGVGGVGEQFF. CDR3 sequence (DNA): TGTGCCAGCGGAGTGGGGGGGGTCGGTGAGCAGTTCTTC.

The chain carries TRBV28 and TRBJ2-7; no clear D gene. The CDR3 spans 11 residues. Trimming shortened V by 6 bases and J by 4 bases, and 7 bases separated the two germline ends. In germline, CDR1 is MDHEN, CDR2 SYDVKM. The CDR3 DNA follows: TGTGCCAGCAGCACTATTTACGAGCAGTACTTC. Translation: CASSTIYEQYF.

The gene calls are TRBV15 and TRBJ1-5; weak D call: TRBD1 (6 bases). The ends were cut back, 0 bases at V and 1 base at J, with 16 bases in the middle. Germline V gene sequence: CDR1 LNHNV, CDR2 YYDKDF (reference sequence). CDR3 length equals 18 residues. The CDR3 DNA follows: TGTGCCACCAGCAGAGATCGGGGGGCGAGGGGAAGCAATCAGCCCCAGCATTTT. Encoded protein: CATSRDRGARGSNQPQHF.

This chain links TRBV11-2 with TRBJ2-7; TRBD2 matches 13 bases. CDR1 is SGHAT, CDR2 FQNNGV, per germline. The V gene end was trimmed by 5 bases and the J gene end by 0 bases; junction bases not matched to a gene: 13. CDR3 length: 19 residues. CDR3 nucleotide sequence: TGTGCCAGCAGCGATTGGACTAGCGGGGGACCATACGGCTCCTACGAGCAGTACTTC. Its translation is CASSDWTSGGPYGSYEQYF.

The CDR3 DNA reads TGTGCCAGCAGTGGCCGGGACAGGGTGCGCTTTTTCTATGGCTACACCTTC. It encodes CASSGRDRVRFFYGYTF. This chain uses TRBV28 with TRBJ1-2, with 9 positions matching TRBD1. V trimming: 5 bases; J trimming: 4 bases; junction bases outside the gene matches: 14. The CDR3 totals 17 residues. Germline CDR1 and CDR2: MDHEN and SYDVKM.

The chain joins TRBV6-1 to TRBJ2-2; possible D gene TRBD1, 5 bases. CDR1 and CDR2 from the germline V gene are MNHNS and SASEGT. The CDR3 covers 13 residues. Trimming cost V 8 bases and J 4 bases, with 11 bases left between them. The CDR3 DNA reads TGTGCCAGCTTGGACACCTCCACCGGGGAGCTGTTTTTT. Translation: CASLDTSTGELFF.

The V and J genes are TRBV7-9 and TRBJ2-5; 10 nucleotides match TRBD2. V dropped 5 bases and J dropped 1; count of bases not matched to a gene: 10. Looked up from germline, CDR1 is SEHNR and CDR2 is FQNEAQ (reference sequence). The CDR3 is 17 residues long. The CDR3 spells CASSPTLAGVFQETQYF. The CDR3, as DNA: TGTGCCAGCAGCCCAACCCTAGCGGGGGTCTTCCAAGAGACCCAGTACTTC.

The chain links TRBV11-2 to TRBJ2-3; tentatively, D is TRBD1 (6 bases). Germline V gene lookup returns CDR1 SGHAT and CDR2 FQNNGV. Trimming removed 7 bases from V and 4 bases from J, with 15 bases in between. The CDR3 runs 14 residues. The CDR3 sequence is CASNRGAGADTQYF. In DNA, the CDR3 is TGTGCCAGCAACCGAGGGGCAGGGGCAGATACGCAGTATTTT.

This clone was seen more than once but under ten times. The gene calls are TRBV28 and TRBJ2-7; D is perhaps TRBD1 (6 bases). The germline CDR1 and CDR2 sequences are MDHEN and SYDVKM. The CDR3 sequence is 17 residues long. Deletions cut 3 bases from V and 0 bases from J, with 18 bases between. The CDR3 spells CASSFPGAKISSYEQYF. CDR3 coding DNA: TGTGCCAGCAGTTTCCCAGGGGCGAAAATTAGCTCCTACGAGCAGTACTTC.

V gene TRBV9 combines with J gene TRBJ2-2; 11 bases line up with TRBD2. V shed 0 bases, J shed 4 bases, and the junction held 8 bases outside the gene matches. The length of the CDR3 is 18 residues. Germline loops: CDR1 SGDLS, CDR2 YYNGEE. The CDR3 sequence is CASSVGNSGGAGTGELFF. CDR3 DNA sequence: TGTGCCAGCAGCGTAGGCAATAGCGGGGGGGCGGGCACCGGGGAGCTGTTTTTT.

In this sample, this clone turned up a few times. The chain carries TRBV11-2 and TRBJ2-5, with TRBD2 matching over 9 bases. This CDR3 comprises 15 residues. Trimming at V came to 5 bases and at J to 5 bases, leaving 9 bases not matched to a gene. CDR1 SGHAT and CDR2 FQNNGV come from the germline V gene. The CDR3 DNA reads TGTGCCAGCAGCCCAAATAGCGGGGGTGGTGAGACCCAGTACTTC. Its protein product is CASSPNSGGGETQYF.

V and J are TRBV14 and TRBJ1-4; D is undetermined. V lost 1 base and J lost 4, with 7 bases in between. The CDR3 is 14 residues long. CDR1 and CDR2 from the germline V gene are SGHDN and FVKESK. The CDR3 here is CASSQARLNEKLFF. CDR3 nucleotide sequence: TGTGCCAGCAGCCAAGCTAGGCTTAATGAAAAACTGTTTTTT.

The CDR3 reads CASSFPLAEAYEQYF. In DNA form, the CDR3 reads TGTGCCAGCAGCTTCCCCTTAGCGGAAGCCTACGAGCAGTACTTC. The V call is TRBV7-9, the J call TRBJ2-7; D is possibly TRBD2 (6 bases). The CDR3 is 15 residues long. V lost 3 bases and J 2 bases, leaving 14 bases between the germline ends. Germline V CDR1 and CDR2: SEHNR, FQNEAQ (reference sequence).

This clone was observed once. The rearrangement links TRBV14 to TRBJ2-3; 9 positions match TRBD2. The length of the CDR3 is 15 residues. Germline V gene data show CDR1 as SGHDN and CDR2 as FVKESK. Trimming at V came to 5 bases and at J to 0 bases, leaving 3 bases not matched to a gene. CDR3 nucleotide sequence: TGTGCCAGCAGCGCGGGAGGGCCGAGCACAGATACGCAGTATTTT. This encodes CASSAGGPSTDTQYF.

CDR3 coding DNA: TGTGCCAGTAGTAACAGGGTGGTCACCGGGGAGCTGTTTTTT. This gives the protein CASSNRVVTGELFF. The V and J genes are TRBV19 and TRBJ2-2; tentatively, D is TRBD1 (6 bases). The V and J ends lost 4 bases and 4 bases respectively, with 10 bases between them. The CDR3 consists of 14 residues. Germline values: CDR1 LNHDA, CDR2 SQIVND (reference sequence).

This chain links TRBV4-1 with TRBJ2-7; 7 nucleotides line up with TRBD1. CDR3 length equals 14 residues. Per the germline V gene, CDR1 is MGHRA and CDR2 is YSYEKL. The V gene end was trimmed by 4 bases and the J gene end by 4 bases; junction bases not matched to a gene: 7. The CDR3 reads CASSRYFRGYEQYF. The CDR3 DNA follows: TGCGCCAGCAGCCGGTACTTCAGGGGGTACGAGCAGTACTTC.

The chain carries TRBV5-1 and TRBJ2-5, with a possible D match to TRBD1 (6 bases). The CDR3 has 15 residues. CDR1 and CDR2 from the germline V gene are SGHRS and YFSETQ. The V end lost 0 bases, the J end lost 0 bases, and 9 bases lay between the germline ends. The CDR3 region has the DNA TGCGCCAGCAGCTTGGATGGGACAAACCAAGAGACCCAGTACTTC. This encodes CASSLDGTNQETQYF.

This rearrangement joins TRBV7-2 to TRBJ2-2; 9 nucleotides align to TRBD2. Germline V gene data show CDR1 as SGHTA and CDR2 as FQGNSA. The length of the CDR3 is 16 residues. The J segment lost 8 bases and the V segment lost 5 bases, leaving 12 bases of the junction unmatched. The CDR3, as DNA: TGTGCCAGCAGCCTCGTAGCGGGGGAGGGTAGGGGGGAGCTGTTTTTT. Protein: CASSLVAGEGRGELFF.

CDR3 in amino acids: CASSSDRANEQYF. The CDR3 DNA sequence: TGTGCCAGCAGTTCTGACAGGGCCAACGAGCAGTACTTC. V usage is TRBV28 and J usage is TRBJ2-7; 7 nucleotides agree with TRBD1. With 4 bases clipped from V and 5 bases from J, the junction kept 5 bases outside the gene matches. This CDR3 region has 13 residues. Germline CDR1 is MDHEN and CDR2 is SYDVKM.

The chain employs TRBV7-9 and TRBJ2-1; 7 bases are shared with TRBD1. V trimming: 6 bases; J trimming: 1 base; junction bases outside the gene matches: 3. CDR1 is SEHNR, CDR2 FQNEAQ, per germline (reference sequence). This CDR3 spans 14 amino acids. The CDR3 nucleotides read TGTGCCAGCAGACGGGACAGTTCCTACAATGAGCAGTTCTTC. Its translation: CASRRDSSYNEQFF.

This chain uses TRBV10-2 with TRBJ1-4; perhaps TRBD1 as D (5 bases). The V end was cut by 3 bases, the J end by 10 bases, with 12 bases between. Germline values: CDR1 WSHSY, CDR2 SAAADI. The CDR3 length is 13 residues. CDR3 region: CASSDPGGGKLFF. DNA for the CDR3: TGCGCCAGCAGTGACCCGGGCGGGGGAAAACTGTTTTTT.